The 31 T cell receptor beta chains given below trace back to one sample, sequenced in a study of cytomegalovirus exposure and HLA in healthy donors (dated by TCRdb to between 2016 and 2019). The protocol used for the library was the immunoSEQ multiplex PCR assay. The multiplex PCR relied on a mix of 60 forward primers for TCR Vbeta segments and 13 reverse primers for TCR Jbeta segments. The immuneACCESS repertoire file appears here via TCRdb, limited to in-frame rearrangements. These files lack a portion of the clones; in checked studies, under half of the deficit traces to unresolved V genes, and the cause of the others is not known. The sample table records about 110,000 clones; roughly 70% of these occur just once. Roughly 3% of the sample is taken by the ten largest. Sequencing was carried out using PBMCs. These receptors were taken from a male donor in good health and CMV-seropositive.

CDR3 bases: TGTGCCAGCAGTTACACGGGACAGGGAGGCAATCAGCCCCAGCATTTT. Its protein product is CASSYTGQGGNQPQHF. This sequence joins TRBV6-5 and TRBJ1-5, with 9 bases identical to TRBD1. With V trimmed by 2 bases and J by 2 bases, 4 bases remained unmatched. Looked up from germline, CDR1 is MNHEY and CDR2 is SVGAGI. The CDR3 loop spans 16 amino acids.

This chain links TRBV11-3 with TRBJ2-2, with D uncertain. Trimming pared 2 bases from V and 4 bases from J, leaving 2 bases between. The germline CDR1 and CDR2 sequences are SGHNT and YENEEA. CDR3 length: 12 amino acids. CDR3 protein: CASSLLTGELFF. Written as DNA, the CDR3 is TGTGCCAGCAGCTTACTCACCGGGGAGCTGTTTTTT.

The CDR3 DNA follows: TGTGCCAGCAGCGTAGTCTCCGGACAGGGAAATCCCGGTCATGAGCAGTTCTTC. As protein: CASSVVSGQGNPGHEQFF. This sequence joins TRBV9 and TRBJ2-1, with 8 nucleotides matching TRBD1. In germline, CDR1 is SGDLS, CDR2 YYNGEE. CDR3 length equals 18 residues. The trim removed 0 bases at V and 8 bases at J, leaving 16 bases unmatched.

CDR3 sequence reads: CASSLVDRATCEQYF. CDR3 coding DNA: TGTGCCAGCAGCTTAGTAGACAGGGCTACCTGCGAGCAGTACTTC. The chain employs TRBV11-2 and TRBJ2-7, with 7 bases identical to TRBD1. The CDR3 sequence is 15 residues long. V was pared by 1 base and J by 6 bases, with 9 bases of the junction left unmatched. Germline V gene sequence: CDR1 SGHAT, CDR2 FQNNGV.

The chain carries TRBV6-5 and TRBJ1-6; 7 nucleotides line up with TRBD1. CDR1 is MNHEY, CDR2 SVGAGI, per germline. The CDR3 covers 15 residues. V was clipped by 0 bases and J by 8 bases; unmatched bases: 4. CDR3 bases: TGTGCCAGCAGTTACTCGGGACAGTCCTATTCACCCCTCCACTTT. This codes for CASSYSGQSYSPLHF.

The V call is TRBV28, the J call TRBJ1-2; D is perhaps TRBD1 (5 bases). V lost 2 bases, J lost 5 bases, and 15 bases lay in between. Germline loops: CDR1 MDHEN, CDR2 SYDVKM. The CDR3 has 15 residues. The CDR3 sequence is CASSLGPGMEYGYTF. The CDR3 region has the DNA TGTGCCAGCAGTTTAGGTCCAGGGATGGAGTATGGCTACACCTTC.

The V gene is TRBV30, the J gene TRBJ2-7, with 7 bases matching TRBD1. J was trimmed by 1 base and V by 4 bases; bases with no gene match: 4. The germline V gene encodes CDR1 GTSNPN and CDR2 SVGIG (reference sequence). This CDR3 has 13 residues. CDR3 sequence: CAWKGDSSYEQYF. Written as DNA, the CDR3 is TGTGCCTGGAAGGGGGACAGTTCCTACGAGCAGTACTTC.

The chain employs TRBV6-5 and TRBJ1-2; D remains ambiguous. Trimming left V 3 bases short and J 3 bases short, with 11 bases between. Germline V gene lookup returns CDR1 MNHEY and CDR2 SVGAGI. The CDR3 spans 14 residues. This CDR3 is CASSYRVNYYGYTF. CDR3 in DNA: TGTGCCAGCAGTTATCGGGTCAATTACTATGGCTACACCTTC.

The CDR3 nucleotides are TGTGCCACCAGCAGAGATGTGGCAGGGCAGAACACTGAAGCTTTCTTT. Its translation: CATSRDVAGQNTEAFF. The rearrangement uses TRBV15 and TRBJ1-1, with D perhaps matching TRBD1 (5 bases). The V end lost 0 bases, the J end lost 1 base, and 12 bases lay between the germline ends. This CDR3 has 16 residues. Germline lookup yields CDR1 LNHNV and CDR2 YYDKDF (reference sequence).

CDR3 nucleotide sequence: TGTGCCAGCAGTCCAATCCCTACAGGGACAGGAAACACCATATATTTT. Translated: CASSPIPTGTGNTIYF. The V call is TRBV27, the J call TRBJ1-3, with TRBD1 as a possible D gene (6 bases). The CDR3 sequence is 16 residues long. CDR1 is MNHEY and CDR2 is SMNVEV in the germline V gene (reference sequence). Between the trimmed V and J ends, which lost 5 bases and 4 bases, there was a span of 18 bases.

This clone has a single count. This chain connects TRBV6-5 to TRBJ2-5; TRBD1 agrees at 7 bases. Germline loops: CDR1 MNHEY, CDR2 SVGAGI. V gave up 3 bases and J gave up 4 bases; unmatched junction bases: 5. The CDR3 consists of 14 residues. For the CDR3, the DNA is TGTGCCAGCAGTTATCACAGGGGATCAGAGACCCAGTACTTC. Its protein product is CASSYHRGSETQYF.

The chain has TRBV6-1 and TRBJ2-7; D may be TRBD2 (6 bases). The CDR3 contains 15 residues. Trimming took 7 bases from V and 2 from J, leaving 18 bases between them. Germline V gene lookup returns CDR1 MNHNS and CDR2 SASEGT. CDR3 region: CASTYRGGVAYEQYF. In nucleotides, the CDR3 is TGTGCCAGCACTTATAGAGGCGGGGTAGCCTACGAGCAGTACTTC.

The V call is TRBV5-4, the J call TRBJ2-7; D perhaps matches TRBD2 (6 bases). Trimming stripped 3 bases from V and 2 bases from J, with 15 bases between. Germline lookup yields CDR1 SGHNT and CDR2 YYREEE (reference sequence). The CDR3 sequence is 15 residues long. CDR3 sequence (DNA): TGTGCCAGCAGCTCCGGGGGAGGAACGACCTACGAGCAGTACTTC. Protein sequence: CASSSGGGTTYEQYF. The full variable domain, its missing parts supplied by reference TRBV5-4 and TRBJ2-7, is ETGVTQSPTHLIKTRGQQVTLRCSSQSGHNTVSWYQQALGQGPQFIFQYYREEENGRGNFPPRFSGLQFPNYSSELNVNALELDDSALYLCASSSGGGTTYEQYFGPGTRLTVT.

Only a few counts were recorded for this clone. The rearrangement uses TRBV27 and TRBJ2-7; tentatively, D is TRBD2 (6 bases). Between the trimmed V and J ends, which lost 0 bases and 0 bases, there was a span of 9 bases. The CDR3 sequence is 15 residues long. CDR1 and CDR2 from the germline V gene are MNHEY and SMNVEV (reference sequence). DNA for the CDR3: TGTGCCAGCAGTTTATCGATCGGGGGCTCCTACGAGCAGTACTTC. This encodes CASSLSIGGSYEQYF.

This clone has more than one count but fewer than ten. The CDR3 region is CATRLADEQYF. CDR3 bases: TGTGCCACCCGACTAGCGGACGAGCAGTACTTC. The rearrangement joins TRBV6-6 to TRBJ2-7, with 9 bases lining up with TRBD2. Germline CDR1 and CDR2: MNHNY and SVGAGI (reference sequence). The CDR3 runs 11 residues. Trimming cost V 10 bases and J 5 bases; bases outside gene matches: 3.

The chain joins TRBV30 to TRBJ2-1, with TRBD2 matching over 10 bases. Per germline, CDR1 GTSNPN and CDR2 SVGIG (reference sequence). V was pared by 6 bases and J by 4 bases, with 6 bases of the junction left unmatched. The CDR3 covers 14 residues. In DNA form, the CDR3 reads TGTGCCTGTACACTAGCGGGATCATACAATGAGCAGTTCTTC. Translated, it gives CACTLAGSYNEQFF.

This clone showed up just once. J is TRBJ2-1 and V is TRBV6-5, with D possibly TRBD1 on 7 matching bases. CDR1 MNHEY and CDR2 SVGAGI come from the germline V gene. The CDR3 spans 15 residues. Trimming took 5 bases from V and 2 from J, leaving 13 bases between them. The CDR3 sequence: CASSQARGAYNEQFF. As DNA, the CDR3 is TGTGCCAGCAGTCAGGCCAGGGGGGCCTACAATGAGCAGTTCTTC.

The CDR3, as DNA: TGTGCCAGTAGACGACTCCCGGGATCCAATGAAAAACTGTTTTTT. Its protein is CASRRLPGSNEKLFF. V usage is TRBV19 and J usage is TRBJ1-4; no firm D call. This CDR3 has 15 residues. Germline V gene lookup returns CDR1 LNHDA and CDR2 SQIVND (reference sequence). V lost 6 bases to trimming and J lost 5 bases, with 16 bases between them.

The DNA of the CDR3 is TGTGCCAGCAGTTACGCCAGCGGGAGTGGGAACTACGAGCAGTACTTC. Translation: CASSYASGSGNYEQYF. The chain joins TRBV6-6 to TRBJ2-7, with 8 bases matching TRBD2. J gave up 3 bases and V 2 bases, and 9 bases lay outside the gene matches. Germline CDR1 and CDR2: MNHNY and SVGAGI (reference sequence). This CDR3 has 16 amino acids.

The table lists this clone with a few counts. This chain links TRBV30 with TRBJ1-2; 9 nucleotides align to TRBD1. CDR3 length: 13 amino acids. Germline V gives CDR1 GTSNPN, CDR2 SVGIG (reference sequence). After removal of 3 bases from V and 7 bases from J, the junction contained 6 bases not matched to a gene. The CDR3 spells CAWSDTGGGGYTF. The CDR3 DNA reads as TGTGCCTGGAGCGATACAGGGGGCGGTGGCTACACCTTC. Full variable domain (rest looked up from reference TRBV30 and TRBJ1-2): SQTIHQWPATLVQPVGSPLSLECTVEGTSNPNLYWYRQAAGRGLQLLFYSVGIGQISSEVPQNLSASRPQDRQFILSSKKLLLSDSGFYLCAWSDTGGGGYTFGSGTRLTVV.

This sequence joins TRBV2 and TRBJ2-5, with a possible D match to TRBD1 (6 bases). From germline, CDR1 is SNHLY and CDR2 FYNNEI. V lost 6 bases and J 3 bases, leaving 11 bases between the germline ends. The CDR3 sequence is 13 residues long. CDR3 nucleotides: TGTGCCAGCAGGTGGACAGAAAAAGAGACCCAGTACTTC. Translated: CASRWTEKETQYF. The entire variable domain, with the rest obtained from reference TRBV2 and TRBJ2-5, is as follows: EPEVTQTPSHQVTQMGQEVILRCVPISNHLYFYWYRQILGQKVEFLVSFYNNEISEKSEIFDDQFSVERPDGSNFTLKIRSTKLEDSAMYFCASRWTEKETQYFGPGTRLLVL.

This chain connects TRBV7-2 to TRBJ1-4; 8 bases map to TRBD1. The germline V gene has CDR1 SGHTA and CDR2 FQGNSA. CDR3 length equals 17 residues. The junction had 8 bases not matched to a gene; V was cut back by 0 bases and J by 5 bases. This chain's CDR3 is CASSLAGQGAVNEKLFF. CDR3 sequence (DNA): TGTGCCAGCAGCTTAGCCGGGCAGGGGGCTGTAAATGAAAAACTGTTTTTT.

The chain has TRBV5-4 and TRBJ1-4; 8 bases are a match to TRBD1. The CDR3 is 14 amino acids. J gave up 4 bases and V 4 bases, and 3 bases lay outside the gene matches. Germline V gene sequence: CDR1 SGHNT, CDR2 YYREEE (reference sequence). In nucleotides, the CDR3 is TGTGCCAGCAGCGAGGACAGGGTTAATGAAAAACTGTTTTTT. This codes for CASSEDRVNEKLFF. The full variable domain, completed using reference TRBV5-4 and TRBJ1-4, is ETGVTQSPTHLIKTRGQQVTLRCSSQSGHNTVSWYQQALGQGPQFIFQYYREEENGRGNFPPRFSGLQFPNYSSELNVNALELDDSALYLCASSEDRVNEKLFFGSGTQLSVL.

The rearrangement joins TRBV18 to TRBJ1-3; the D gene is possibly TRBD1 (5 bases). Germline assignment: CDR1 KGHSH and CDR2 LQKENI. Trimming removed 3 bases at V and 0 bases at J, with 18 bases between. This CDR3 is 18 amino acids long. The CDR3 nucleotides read TGTGCCAGCTCACCCAGTTTGCGGGGACTGAGCTCTGGAAACACCATATATTTT. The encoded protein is CASSPSLRGLSSGNTIYF. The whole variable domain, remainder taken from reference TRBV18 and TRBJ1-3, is NAGVMQNPRHLVRRRGQEARLRCSPMKGHSHVYWYRQLPEEGLKFMVYLQKENIIDESGMPKERFSAEFPKEGPSILRIQQVVRGDSAAYFCASSPSLRGLSSGNTIYFGEGSWLTVV.

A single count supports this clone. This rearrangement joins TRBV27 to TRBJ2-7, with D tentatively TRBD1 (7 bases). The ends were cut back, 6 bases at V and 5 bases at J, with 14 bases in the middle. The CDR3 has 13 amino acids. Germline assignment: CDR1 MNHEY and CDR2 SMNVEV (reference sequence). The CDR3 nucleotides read TGTGCCAGCAGCTCGGAGGGGGCCGACGAGCAGTACTTC. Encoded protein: CASSSEGADEQYF.

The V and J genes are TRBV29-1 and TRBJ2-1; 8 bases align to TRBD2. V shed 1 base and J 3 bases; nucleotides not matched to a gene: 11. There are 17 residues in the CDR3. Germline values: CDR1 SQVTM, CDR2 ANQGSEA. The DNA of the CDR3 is TGCAGCGTTGAAGGGTGGAGCGGGAGTGCGGGCTACAATGAGCAGTTCTTC. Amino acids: CSVEGWSGSAGYNEQFF.

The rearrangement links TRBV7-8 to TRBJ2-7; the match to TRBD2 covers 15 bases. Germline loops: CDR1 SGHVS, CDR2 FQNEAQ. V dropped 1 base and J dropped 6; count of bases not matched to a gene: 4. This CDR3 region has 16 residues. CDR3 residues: CASSLGGLAGGPEQYF. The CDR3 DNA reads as TGTGCCAGCAGCTTAGGGGGACTAGCGGGGGGTCCCGAGCAGTACTTC.

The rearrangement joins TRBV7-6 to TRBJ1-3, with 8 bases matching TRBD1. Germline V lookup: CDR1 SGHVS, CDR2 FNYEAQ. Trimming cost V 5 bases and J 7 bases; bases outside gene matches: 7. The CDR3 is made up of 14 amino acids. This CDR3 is CASSADRGPNTIYF. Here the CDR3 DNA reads TGTGCCAGCAGCGCAGACAGGGGCCCGAACACCATATATTTT.

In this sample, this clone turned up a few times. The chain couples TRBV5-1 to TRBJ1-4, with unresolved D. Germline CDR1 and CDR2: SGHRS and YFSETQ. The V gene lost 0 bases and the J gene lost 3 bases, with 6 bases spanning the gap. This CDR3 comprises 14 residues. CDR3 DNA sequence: TGCGCCAGCAGCTTGGGAGCCTCTAATGAAAAACTGTTTTTT. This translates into CASSLGASNEKLFF.

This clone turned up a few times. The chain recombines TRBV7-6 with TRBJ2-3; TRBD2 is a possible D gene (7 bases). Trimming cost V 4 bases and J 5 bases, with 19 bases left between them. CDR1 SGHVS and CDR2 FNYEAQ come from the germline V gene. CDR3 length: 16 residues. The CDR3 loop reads CASSSRGANLVDTQYF. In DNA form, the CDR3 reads TGTGCCAGCAGCTCCCGGGGGGCCAATTTGGTAGATACGCAGTATTTT.

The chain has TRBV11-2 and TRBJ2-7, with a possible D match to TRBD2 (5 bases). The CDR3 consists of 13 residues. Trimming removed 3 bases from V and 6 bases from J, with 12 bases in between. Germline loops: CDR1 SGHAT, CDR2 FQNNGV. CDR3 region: CASSFGQAGEQYF. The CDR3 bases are TGTGCCAGCAGCTTTGGTCAGGCGGGCGAGCAGTACTTC.